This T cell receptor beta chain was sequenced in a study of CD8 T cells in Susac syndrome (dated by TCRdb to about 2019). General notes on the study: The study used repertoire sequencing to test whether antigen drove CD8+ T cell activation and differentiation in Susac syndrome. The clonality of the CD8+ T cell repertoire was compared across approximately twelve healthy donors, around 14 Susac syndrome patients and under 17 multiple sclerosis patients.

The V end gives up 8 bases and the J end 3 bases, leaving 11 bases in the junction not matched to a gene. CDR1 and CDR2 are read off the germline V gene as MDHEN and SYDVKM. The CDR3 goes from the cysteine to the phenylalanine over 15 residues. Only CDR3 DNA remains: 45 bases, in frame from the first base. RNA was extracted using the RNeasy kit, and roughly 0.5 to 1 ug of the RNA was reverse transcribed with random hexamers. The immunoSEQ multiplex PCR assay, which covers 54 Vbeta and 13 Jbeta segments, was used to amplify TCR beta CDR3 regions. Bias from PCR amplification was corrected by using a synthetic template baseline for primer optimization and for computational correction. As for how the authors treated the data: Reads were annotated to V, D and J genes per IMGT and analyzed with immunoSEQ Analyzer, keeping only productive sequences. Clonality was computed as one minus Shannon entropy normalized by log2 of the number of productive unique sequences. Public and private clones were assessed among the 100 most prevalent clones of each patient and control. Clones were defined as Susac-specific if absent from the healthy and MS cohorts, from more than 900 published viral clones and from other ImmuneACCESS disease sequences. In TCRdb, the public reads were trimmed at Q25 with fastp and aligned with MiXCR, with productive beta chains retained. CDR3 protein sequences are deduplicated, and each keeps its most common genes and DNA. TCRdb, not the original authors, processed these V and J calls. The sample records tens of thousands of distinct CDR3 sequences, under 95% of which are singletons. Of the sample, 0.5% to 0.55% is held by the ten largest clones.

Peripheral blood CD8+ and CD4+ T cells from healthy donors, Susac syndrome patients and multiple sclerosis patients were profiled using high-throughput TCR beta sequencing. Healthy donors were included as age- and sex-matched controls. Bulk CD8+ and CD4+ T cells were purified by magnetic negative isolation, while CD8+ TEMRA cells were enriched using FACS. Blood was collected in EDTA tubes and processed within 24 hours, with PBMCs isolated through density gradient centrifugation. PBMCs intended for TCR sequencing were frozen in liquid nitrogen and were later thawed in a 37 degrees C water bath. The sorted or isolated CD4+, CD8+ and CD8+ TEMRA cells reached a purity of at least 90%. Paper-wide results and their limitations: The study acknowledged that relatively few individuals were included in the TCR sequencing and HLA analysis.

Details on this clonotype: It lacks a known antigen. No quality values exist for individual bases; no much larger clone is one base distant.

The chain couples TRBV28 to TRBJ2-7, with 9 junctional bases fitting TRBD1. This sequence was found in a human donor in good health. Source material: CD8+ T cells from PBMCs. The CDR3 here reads CASDFRRQGVYEQYF. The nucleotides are TGTGCCAGCGATTTTAGACGACAGGGGGTCTACGAGCAGTACTTC.